Below, 15 T cell receptor beta chains from the same sample are listed, as sequenced in a study of graft-versus-host responses after intestinal transplantation. Assay: immunoSEQ multiplex PCR; the TCRdb copy retains only in-frame clones and omits some. The sample consists of 40,000 or so clones, 75% to 90% of them appearing once. The specimen was PBMCs, collected roughly 34 months after transplant. Every receptor here comes from a human patient who received an intestinal transplant, so some T cells may come from the graft donor.

The V call is TRBV4-1, the J call TRBJ1-5; TRBD1 is a possible D gene (5 bases). The CDR3 is 17 amino acids. With 0 bases removed from V and 6 bases from J, the gap between germline ends came to 18 bases. In germline, CDR1 is MGHRA, CDR2 YSYEKL. The chain's CDR3 is CASSQEGRQPGAQPQHF. In DNA form, the CDR3 reads TGCGCCAGCAGCCAAGAAGGGAGACAGCCCGGGGCTCAGCCCCAGCATTTT.

The genes are TRBV11-2 and TRBJ2-5, with D tentatively TRBD2 (6 bases). The J call may be mistaken, given a closer DNA end match to TRBJ2-7. This CDR3 contains 17 residues. Germline V gene lookup returns CDR1 SGHAT and CDR2 FQNNGV. CDR3 residues: CASSLGLGGPSSYEQYF. CDR3 coding DNA: TGTGCCAGCAGCTTAGGTTTGGGGGGTCCCAGCTCCTACGAGCAGTACTTC.

This chain uses TRBV9 with TRBJ2-3; D is undetermined. This CDR3 spans 13 amino acids. Germline CDR1 is SGDLS and CDR2 is YYNGEE. V was pared by 2 bases and J by 2 bases, with 6 bases between. Here the CDR3 reads CASSVSPTDTQYF. CDR3 nucleotide sequence: TGTGCCAGCAGCGTGTCCCCCACAGATACGCAGTATTTT.

V is TRBV19 and J is TRBJ2-5; 7 bases agree with TRBD2. The ends lost 6 bases at V and 0 bases at J; junction bases unmatched: 1. Germline V CDR1 and CDR2: LNHDA, SQIVND (reference sequence). This CDR3 has 13 residues. For the CDR3, the DNA is TGTGCCAGTAGCAGCGGGGACCAAGAGACCCAGTACTTC. It yields the protein CASSSGDQETQYF.

The chain combines TRBV9 with TRBJ1-6; perhaps TRBD1 as D (5 bases). CDR3 length equals 15 residues. V was pared by 3 bases and J by 0 bases, with 7 bases between. The germline V gene has CDR1 SGDLS and CDR2 YYNGEE. The CDR3 coding sequence is TGTGCCAGCAGCGCAGGGAGCTCCTATAATTCACCCCTCCACTTT. Translated, it gives CASSAGSSYNSPLHF.

This chain joins TRBV11-2 and TRBJ1-2; no clear D. CDR3 size: 15 residues. Germline loops: CDR1 SGHAT, CDR2 FQNNGV. Trimming stripped 0 bases from V and 4 bases from J, with 12 bases between. The CDR3 nucleotides read TGTGCCAGCAGCTTAGATCTAGGCAGGATCTATGGCTACACCTTC. Amino acid sequence: CASSLDLGRIYGYTF.

The rearrangement joins TRBV29-1 to TRBJ2-6, with a possible D match to TRBD2 (5 bases). In germline, CDR1 is SQVTM, CDR2 ANQGSEA. CDR3 size: 14 residues. The ends were cut back, 4 bases at V and 2 bases at J, with 9 bases in the middle. The CDR3 DNA reads TGCAGCGTTGGAGAGGGCGCTGGGGCCAACGTCCTGACTTTC. Encoded protein: CSVGEGAGANVLTF.

V is TRBV10-1 and J is TRBJ2-7; D is unresolved. CDR1 and CDR2 from the germline V gene are WNHNN and SYGVQD (reference sequence). V was cut by 0 bases and J by 1 base, with 4 bases left in between. The CDR3 has 13 amino acids. DNA for the CDR3: TGCGCCAGCAGTGAGTCGGGGTCCTACGAGCAGTACTTC. Its translation is CASSESGSYEQYF.

The V gene is TRBV5-5, the J gene TRBJ2-3; D is possibly TRBD1 or TRBD2 (6 bases each). CDR1 is SGHKS and CDR2 is YYEKEE in the germline V gene (reference sequence). This CDR3 has 15 residues. Trimming took 3 bases from V and 2 from J, leaving 13 bases between them. Here the CDR3 reads CASSWGAGPTDTQYF. CDR3 coding DNA: TGTGCCAGCAGCTGGGGGGCGGGGCCCACAGATACGCAGTATTTT.

The genes are TRBV29-1 and TRBJ2-5, with D uncertain. V gave up 6 bases and J gave up 1 base, with 9 bases separating them. The germline CDR1 and CDR2 sequences are SQVTM and ANQGSEA. This CDR3 spans 12 amino acids. CDR3 sequence: CSVTPAQETQYF. In nucleotides, the CDR3 is TGCAGCGTCACCCCGGCCCAAGAGACCCAGTACTTC.

This chain connects TRBV25-1 to TRBJ2-2, with D unclear. The CDR3 has 13 amino acids. CDR1 MGHDK and CDR2 SYGVNS come from the germline V gene. V lost 2 bases and J lost 2, with 3 bases in between. Here the CDR3 reads CASSEDNTGELFF. CDR3 in DNA: TGTGCCAGCAGTGAAGACAACACCGGGGAGCTGTTTTTT.

CDR3 region: CASSVYTGTGYNSPLHF. The CDR3 nucleotides are TGTGCCAGCAGTGTATACACCGGGACAGGTTATAATTCACCCCTCCACTTT. J is TRBJ1-6 and V is TRBV6-4; 8 nucleotides match TRBD1. The CDR3 extends over 17 amino acids. Per the germline V gene, CDR1 is MRHNA and CDR2 is SNTAGT. Trimming removed 4 bases from V and 4 bases from J; junction bases left unmatched: 9.

This rearrangement joins TRBV9 to TRBJ2-2; the match to TRBD1 covers 7 bases. Trimming at V came to 4 bases and at J to 2 bases, leaving 5 bases not matched to a gene. This CDR3 spans 15 amino acids. Germline V gene sequence: CDR1 SGDLS, CDR2 YYNGEE. For the CDR3, the DNA is TGTGCCAGCAGCTCCCGGACAGGAAACACCGGGGAGCTGTTTTTT. This gives the protein CASSSRTGNTGELFF.

V gene TRBV5-1 combines with J gene TRBJ2-7; D may be TRBD1 (5 bases). The CDR3 sequence is 14 residues long. Germline lookup yields CDR1 SGHRS and CDR2 YFSETQ. The V end was cut by 0 bases, the J end by 2 bases, with 9 bases between. The CDR3 DNA sequence: TGCGCCAGCAGCTTGGGACAGCCTACCTACGAGCAGTACTTC. This encodes CASSLGQPTYEQYF.

Note on this clone: The sample carries other DNA sequences with the same CDR3. This chain connects TRBV5-1 to TRBJ1-4; D is unresolved. CDR3 length equals 13 residues. With 3 bases removed from V and 3 bases from J, the gap between germline ends came to 6 bases. CDR1 is SGHRS and CDR2 is YFSETQ in the germline V gene. The CDR3 region has the DNA TGCGCCAGCAGCTCGGGTCCTAATGAAAAACTGTTTTTT. The encoded protein is CASSSGPNEKLFF.